One and the same sample provided the 8 T cell receptor beta chains below, sequenced in a study of cytomegalovirus exposure and HLA in healthy donors. This PCR relied on a set of 60 Vbeta primers and 13 Jbeta primers. The table came from immunoSEQ multiplex PCR; TCRdb's copy has only in-frame clones and leaves some out. This repertoire shows some 180,000 clones, roughly 13% found once; its top ten account for more than 7%. Sequencing used PBMCs. Source of these receptors: a man aged 50 to 60 in good health and CMV-seropositive.

The V call is TRBV18, the J call TRBJ1-4; D uncertain. Germline values: CDR1 KGHSH, CDR2 LQKENI. Trimming took off 3 bases at V and 7 bases at J, with 15 bases between the two ends. CDR3 length: 15 residues. The CDR3 here is CASSPSGGYVEKLFF. CDR3 sequence (DNA): TGTGCCAGCTCACCCTCGGGAGGGTATGTTGAAAAACTGTTTTTT.

The chain joins TRBV27 to TRBJ1-5; 12 positions match TRBD1. The CDR3 totals 18 residues. With V trimmed by 6 bases and J by 0 bases, 9 bases remained unmatched. CDR1 is MNHEY, CDR2 SMNVEV, per germline (reference sequence). The CDR3 DNA reads as TGTGCCAGCAGGGAAACCGGGACAGGGGGCCGTAGCAATCAGCCCCAGCATTTT. Its protein product is CASRETGTGGRSNQPQHF.

The table lists this clone with a few counts. CDR3 region: CASSLVGDHDTQYF. The DNA of the CDR3 is TGCGCCAGCAGCTTGGTCGGGGATCACGATACGCAGTATTTT. The genes are TRBV5-1 and TRBJ2-3; maybe TRBD2 (5 bases). The V end lost 0 bases, the J end lost 6 bases, and 11 bases lay between the germline ends. There are 14 residues in the CDR3. Germline values: CDR1 SGHRS, CDR2 YFSETQ.

The chain carries TRBV10-3 and TRBJ2-7, with a weak D call TRBD1 (5 bases). The CDR3 length is 15 residues. V lost 0 bases and J 3 bases, leaving 12 bases between the germline ends. Germline CDR1 reads ENHRY; CDR2 reads SYGVKD. CDR3 region: CAISESLTGLYEQYF. The DNA of the CDR3 is TGTGCCATCAGTGAGTCTCTAACAGGTCTCTACGAGCAGTACTTC.

The CDR3 DNA sequence: TGTGCCAGCAGCAGGGGCGCCGAAAAACTGTTTTTT. This gives the protein CASSRGAEKLFF. This chain joins TRBV6-1 and TRBJ1-4; perhaps TRBD1 as D (6 bases). CDR1 is MNHNS and CDR2 is SASEGT in the germline V gene. V was trimmed by 6 bases and J by 8 bases, leaving 10 bases between them. The CDR3 sequence is 12 residues long.

This clone was counted between two and nine times. The chain employs TRBV4-3 and TRBJ1-3; D possibly corresponds to TRBD1 (6 bases). Germline V gene sequence: CDR1 LGHNA, CDR2 YSLEER. V lost 0 bases and J lost 1, with 13 bases in between. The CDR3 is made up of 17 amino acids. The CDR3 DNA sequence: TGCGCCAGCAGCCAAGATATGGACAGCTTATCTGGAAACACCATATATTTT. This codes for CASSQDMDSLSGNTIYF.

The gene calls are TRBV29-1 and TRBJ2-5; 7 bases match TRBD2. Germline loops: CDR1 SQVTM, CDR2 ANQGSEA. There are 12 residues in the CDR3. V gave up 3 bases and J gave up 5 bases; unmatched junction bases: 3. The CDR3 loop is CSVEGGGETQYF. The CDR3 coding sequence is TGCAGCGTTGAGGGGGGAGGGGAGACCCAGTACTTC.

This clone was counted a few times. The gene calls are TRBV4-2 and TRBJ2-2, with a tentative D call TRBD1 (6 bases). V lost 1 base, J lost 6 bases, and 15 bases lay in between. This CDR3 is built from 16 residues. Germline V CDR1 and CDR2: LGHNA, YNFKEQ. Here the CDR3 DNA reads TGTGCCAGCAGCCAAGCGGGTGGGAAGGGGGCCGGGGAGCTGTTTTTT. This codes for CASSQAGGKGAGELFF.